These 27 T cell receptor beta chains share one sample of origin, sequenced in a study of cytomegalovirus exposure and HLA in healthy donors. With 60 Vbeta and 13 Jbeta primers, the PCR was carried out. Libraries were prepared by immunoSEQ multiplex PCR; TCRdb keeps only in-frame clonotypes and omits some of them. There are about 130,000 clones in the sample; around 80% occur only once, and about 6.8% lies in the top ten. Specimen: PBMCs. These receptor sequences come from a man aged 40-49 years in good health and CMV-seropositive.

This rearrangement joins TRBV11-1 to TRBJ2-7; D possibly corresponds to TRBD1 (6 bases). The CDR3 is 16 residues long. CDR1 is SGHAT, CDR2 FQDESV, per germline (reference sequence). Trimming removed 1 base at V and 5 bases at J, with 18 bases between. CDR3 DNA: TGTGCCAGCAGCTTAGAGGCAGGGGCCGTCGGCCACGAGCAGTACTTC. Translating it yields CASSLEAGAVGHEQYF.

This chain connects TRBV28 to TRBJ1-2; 12 positions agree with TRBD1. V lost 4 bases and J lost 8; bases outside the gene matches: 5. Germline CDR1 and CDR2: MDHEN and SYDVKM. The CDR3 is 14 amino acids. This chain's CDR3 is CASSWDRGLQGYTF. CDR3 DNA: TGTGCCAGCAGTTGGGACAGGGGGCTTCAAGGCTACACCTTC.

The rearrangement links TRBV18 to TRBJ2-7; 8 positions agree with TRBD1. The CDR3 runs 14 residues. With V trimmed by 3 bases and J by 3 bases, 4 bases remained unmatched. The germline gives CDR1 KGHSH, CDR2 LQKENI. The CDR3 DNA reads as TGTGCCAGCTCACCGAGGGACAGGTTCTACGAGCAGTACTTC. The encoded protein is CASSPRDRFYEQYF.

The genes are TRBV19 and TRBJ2-1; 9 bases are shared with TRBD2. With 6 bases clipped from V and 6 bases from J, the junction kept 12 bases outside the gene matches. The CDR3 runs 16 residues. The V gene's germline CDR1 is LNHDA and CDR2 SQIVND (reference sequence). CDR3: CASRLRLAEGGNEQFF. The CDR3 nucleotides are TGTGCCAGTAGGCTAAGACTAGCGGAAGGGGGCAATGAGCAGTTCTTC.

The J gene is TRBJ2-5, the V gene TRBV11-2; D unresolved. CDR1 is SGHAT and CDR2 is FQNNGV in the germline V gene. The V end was cut by 3 bases, the J end by 3 bases, with 8 bases between. There are 13 residues in the CDR3. CDR3 protein: CASSLNRKETQYF. Written as DNA, the CDR3 is TGTGCCAGCAGCTTGAACAGAAAAGAGACCCAGTACTTC.

The gene calls are TRBV9 and TRBJ2-3; 9 bases line up with TRBD2. CDR3 length: 14 residues. Trimming at V came to 3 bases and at J to 5 bases, leaving 4 bases not matched to a gene. The germline CDR1 and CDR2 sequences are SGDLS and YYNGEE. The DNA of the CDR3 is TGTGCCAGCAGCGGGACTAGCGTGGAAGATACGCAGTATTTT. Translating it yields CASSGTSVEDTQYF.

The rearrangement links TRBV5-1 to TRBJ1-6; 9 bases match TRBD1. Germline V gene data show CDR1 as SGHRS and CDR2 as YFSETQ. V dropped 4 bases and J dropped 9; count of bases not matched to a gene: 8. This CDR3 spans 15 amino acids. CDR3 loop: CASSTGQGSGSPLHF. The DNA for the CDR3 is TGCGCCAGCAGCACCGGACAGGGGTCAGGTTCACCCCTCCACTTT.

This chain links TRBV6-1 with TRBJ1-2; 9 nucleotides match TRBD1. The V gene end was trimmed by 7 bases and the J gene end by 8 bases; junction bases not matched to a gene: 8. The CDR3 totals 13 residues. CDR1 is MNHNS and CDR2 is SASEGT in the germline V gene. In nucleotides, the CDR3 is TGTGCCAGCAAGGACAGGGGTGTGTACGGCTACACCTTC. This codes for CASKDRGVYGYTF.

The chain links TRBV28 to TRBJ1-1; 8 nucleotides agree with TRBD1. The trim removed 7 bases at V and 0 bases at J, leaving 7 bases unmatched. The CDR3 totals 15 residues. From germline, CDR1 is MDHEN and CDR2 SYDVKM. The CDR3 reads CASTLGTGVNTEAFF. The CDR3 DNA reads as TGTGCCAGCACCCTCGGGACAGGCGTGAACACTGAAGCTTTCTTT.

The rearrangement uses TRBV30 and TRBJ2-7, with D possibly being TRBD2 (6 bases). The CDR3 is 13 residues long. CDR1 GTSNPN and CDR2 SVGIG come from the germline V gene (reference sequence). V gave up 2 bases and J gave up 12 bases, with 20 bases separating them. The CDR3 sequence: CAWSLKGSGRPYF. CDR3 DNA sequence: TGTGCCTGGAGTCTCAAGGGATCCGGGAGACCGTACTTC.

The CDR3 DNA sequence: TGCGCCAGCAGCCCTGGACAGGGATTTAGGATCGGGGAGCTGTTTTTT. This gives the protein CASSPGQGFRIGELFF. This chain uses TRBV5-1 with TRBJ2-2; 8 bases are shared with TRBD1. This CDR3 is built from 16 residues. CDR1 and CDR2 (germline): SGHRS, YFSETQ. The V and J ends lost 4 bases and 7 bases, in that order; junction bases with no gene match: 12.

Written as DNA, the CDR3 is TGTGCCAGCAGCCCCGGACTAGCGGGAGCGGAGGAGACCCAGTACTTC. Translation: CASSPGLAGAEETQYF. The genes are TRBV11-3 and TRBJ2-5, with 13 positions matching TRBD2. Trimming at V came to 5 bases and at J to 5 bases, leaving 8 bases not matched to a gene. The germline V gene encodes CDR1 SGHNT and CDR2 YENEEA. The CDR3 spans 16 residues.

CDR3 bases: TGTGCCAGCAACAGTCAGGGGGGCACTGAAGCTTTCTTT. This encodes CASNSQGGTEAFF. The chain joins TRBV6-5 to TRBJ1-1, with TRBD1 matching over 7 bases. Germline CDR1 is MNHEY and CDR2 is SVGAGI. Trimming at V came to 7 bases and at J to 4 bases, leaving 6 bases not matched to a gene. This CDR3 spans 13 amino acids.

This clone occurred once. The chain carries TRBV9 and TRBJ2-1; 7 nucleotides align to TRBD1. J gave up 0 bases and V 5 bases, and 5 bases lay outside the gene matches. Germline V gives CDR1 SGDLS, CDR2 YYNGEE. The CDR3 spans 15 residues. DNA for the CDR3: TGTGCCAGCAGGCAGGGACAGAGCTCCTACAATGAGCAGTTCTTC. Its protein is CASRQGQSSYNEQFF.

This clone came up once. No conserved phenylalanine or tryptophan ends this CDR3, so it is likely a read error. The V gene is TRBV11-2, the J gene TRBJ2-7, with D possibly TRBD1 on 5 matching bases. V lost 1 base and J 2 bases, leaving 18 bases between the germline ends. This CDR3 spans 17 amino acids. Germline V gene lookup returns CDR1 SGHAT and CDR2 FQNNGV. The CDR3 protein is CASSLGSTWGEAYEQYL. The CDR3 DNA reads as TGTGCCAGCAGCTTAGGTTCGACCTGGGGCGAGGCCTACGAGCAGTACCTC.

The chain employs TRBV10-3 and TRBJ1-4, with 7 bases identical to TRBD1. Trimming removed 4 bases from V and 1 base from J; junction bases left unmatched: 0. The CDR3 runs 14 residues. Germline V gene data show CDR1 as ENHRY and CDR2 as SYGVKD. The CDR3 sequence is CAISGTGTNEKLFF. The CDR3 coding sequence is TGTGCCATCAGTGGGACAGGAACTAATGAAAAACTGTTTTTT.

This clone showed up just once. This chain links TRBV6-5 with TRBJ1-1, with D possibly matching TRBD1 (6 bases). The CDR3 contains 12 residues. V was cut by 2 bases and J by 6 bases, with 7 bases left in between. Per germline, CDR1 MNHEY and CDR2 SVGAGI. CDR3 amino acids: CASSYPGAEAFF. In nucleotides, the CDR3 is TGTGCCAGCAGTTACCCAGGGGCTGAAGCTTTCTTT.

The chain uses TRBV14 and TRBJ1-2; a weak D match, TRBD1 (6 bases). Germline loops: CDR1 SGHDN, CDR2 FVKESK. V lost 2 bases, J lost 4 bases, and 14 bases lay in between. The CDR3 spans 15 residues. The CDR3 DNA sequence: TGTGCCAGCAGCCAATATCGGACAGAAATCTATGGCTACACCTTC. This codes for CASSQYRTEIYGYTF.

The genes are TRBV19 and TRBJ2-5, with 9 bases matching TRBD2. CDR3 size: 14 residues. The germline gives CDR1 LNHDA, CDR2 SQIVND (reference sequence). With 4 bases clipped from V and 5 bases from J, the junction kept 5 bases outside the gene matches. Here the CDR3 reads CASSTSGKGETQYF. CDR3 bases: TGTGCCAGTAGTACTAGCGGGAAAGGGGAGACCCAGTACTTC.

This rearrangement joins TRBV29-1 to TRBJ2-3, with D possibly matching TRBD1 (6 bases). Germline CDR1 reads SQVTM; CDR2 reads ANQGSEA. This CDR3 has 11 residues. The V gene lost 7 bases and the J gene lost 9 bases, with 14 bases spanning the gap. The CDR3 DNA is TGCAGCGGCCGGGACACTGGGACGCAGTATTTT. It specifies CSGRDTGTQYF.

The J gene is TRBJ2-3, the V gene TRBV28; TRBD2 aligns across 16 bases. V was pared by 10 bases and J by 6 bases, with 13 bases of the junction left unmatched. The CDR3 contains 17 residues. Germline V gives CDR1 MDHEN, CDR2 SYDVKM. The CDR3 loop is CATSGLAGGPGGDTQYF. DNA of the CDR3: TGTGCCACCTCGGGACTAGCGGGAGGGCCGGGGGGGGATACGCAGTATTTT.

The chain recombines TRBV27 with TRBJ1-1, with a weak D call TRBD1 (6 bases). V lost 4 bases and J 5 bases, leaving 14 bases between the germline ends. Germline V gene sequence: CDR1 MNHEY, CDR2 SMNVEV (reference sequence). The CDR3 sequence is 14 residues long. CDR3 amino acids: CASSSTGTYTEAFF. The CDR3 nucleotides read TGTGCCAGCAGTTCGACCGGGACATATACTGAAGCTTTCTTT.

This clone came up once. The chain has TRBV13 and TRBJ1-1, with TRBD1 identical over 7 bases. Trimming at V came to 6 bases and at J to 7 bases, leaving 11 bases not matched to a gene. This CDR3 comprises 14 residues. CDR1 is PRHDT, CDR2 FYEKMQ, per germline (reference sequence). CDR3 amino acids: CASSEEGAQSEAFF. The CDR3 region has the DNA TGTGCCAGCAGTGAAGAGGGGGCCCAGAGTGAAGCTTTCTTT.

CDR3 nucleotides: TGTGCCAGCAGTTTATCCCCACAGGGGAACACTGAAGCTTTCTTT. Its protein product is CASSLSPQGNTEAFF. This rearrangement joins TRBV27 to TRBJ1-1; tentatively, D is TRBD1 (6 bases). Germline V gives CDR1 MNHEY, CDR2 SMNVEV (reference sequence). Trimming shortened V by 0 bases and J by 1 base, and 9 bases separated the two germline ends. This CDR3 has 15 residues.

V gene TRBV28 combines with J gene TRBJ1-1; unclear D gene. Trimming stripped 3 bases from V and 5 bases from J, with 13 bases between. This CDR3 is built from 14 residues. Germline V CDR1 and CDR2: MDHEN, SYDVKM. The CDR3 DNA is TGTGCCAGCAGTTTTTTCTACTCGGGTACTGAAGCTTTCTTT. This gives the protein CASSFFYSGTEAFF.

This clone turned up a few times. The rearrangement joins TRBV10-2 to TRBJ2-3; 7 bases are a match to TRBD1. J gave up 1 base and V 3 bases, and 1 base lay outside the gene matches. CDR3 length equals 14 residues. CDR1 is WSHSY and CDR2 is SAAADI in the germline V gene. In DNA form, the CDR3 reads TGCGCCAGCAGTGATACAGGGGGCACAGATACGCAGTATTTT. It encodes CASSDTGGTDTQYF.

The rearrangement links TRBV14 to TRBJ1-6; 9 nucleotides align to TRBD1. CDR3 length: 13 residues. V was clipped by 6 bases and J by 10 bases; unmatched bases: 4. CDR1 and CDR2 (germline): SGHDN, FVKESK. The CDR3 region has the DNA TGTGCCAGCAGTCGGACAGGGGACTCACCCCTCCACTTT. As protein: CASSRTGDSPLHF. The full variable domain, rest sourced from reference TRBV14 and TRBJ1-6, is EAGVTQFPSHSVIEKGQTVTLRCDPISGHDNLYWYRRVMGKEIKFLLHFVKESKQDESGMPNNRFLAERTGGTYSTLKVQPAELEDSGVYFCASSRTGDSPLHFGNGTRLTVT.